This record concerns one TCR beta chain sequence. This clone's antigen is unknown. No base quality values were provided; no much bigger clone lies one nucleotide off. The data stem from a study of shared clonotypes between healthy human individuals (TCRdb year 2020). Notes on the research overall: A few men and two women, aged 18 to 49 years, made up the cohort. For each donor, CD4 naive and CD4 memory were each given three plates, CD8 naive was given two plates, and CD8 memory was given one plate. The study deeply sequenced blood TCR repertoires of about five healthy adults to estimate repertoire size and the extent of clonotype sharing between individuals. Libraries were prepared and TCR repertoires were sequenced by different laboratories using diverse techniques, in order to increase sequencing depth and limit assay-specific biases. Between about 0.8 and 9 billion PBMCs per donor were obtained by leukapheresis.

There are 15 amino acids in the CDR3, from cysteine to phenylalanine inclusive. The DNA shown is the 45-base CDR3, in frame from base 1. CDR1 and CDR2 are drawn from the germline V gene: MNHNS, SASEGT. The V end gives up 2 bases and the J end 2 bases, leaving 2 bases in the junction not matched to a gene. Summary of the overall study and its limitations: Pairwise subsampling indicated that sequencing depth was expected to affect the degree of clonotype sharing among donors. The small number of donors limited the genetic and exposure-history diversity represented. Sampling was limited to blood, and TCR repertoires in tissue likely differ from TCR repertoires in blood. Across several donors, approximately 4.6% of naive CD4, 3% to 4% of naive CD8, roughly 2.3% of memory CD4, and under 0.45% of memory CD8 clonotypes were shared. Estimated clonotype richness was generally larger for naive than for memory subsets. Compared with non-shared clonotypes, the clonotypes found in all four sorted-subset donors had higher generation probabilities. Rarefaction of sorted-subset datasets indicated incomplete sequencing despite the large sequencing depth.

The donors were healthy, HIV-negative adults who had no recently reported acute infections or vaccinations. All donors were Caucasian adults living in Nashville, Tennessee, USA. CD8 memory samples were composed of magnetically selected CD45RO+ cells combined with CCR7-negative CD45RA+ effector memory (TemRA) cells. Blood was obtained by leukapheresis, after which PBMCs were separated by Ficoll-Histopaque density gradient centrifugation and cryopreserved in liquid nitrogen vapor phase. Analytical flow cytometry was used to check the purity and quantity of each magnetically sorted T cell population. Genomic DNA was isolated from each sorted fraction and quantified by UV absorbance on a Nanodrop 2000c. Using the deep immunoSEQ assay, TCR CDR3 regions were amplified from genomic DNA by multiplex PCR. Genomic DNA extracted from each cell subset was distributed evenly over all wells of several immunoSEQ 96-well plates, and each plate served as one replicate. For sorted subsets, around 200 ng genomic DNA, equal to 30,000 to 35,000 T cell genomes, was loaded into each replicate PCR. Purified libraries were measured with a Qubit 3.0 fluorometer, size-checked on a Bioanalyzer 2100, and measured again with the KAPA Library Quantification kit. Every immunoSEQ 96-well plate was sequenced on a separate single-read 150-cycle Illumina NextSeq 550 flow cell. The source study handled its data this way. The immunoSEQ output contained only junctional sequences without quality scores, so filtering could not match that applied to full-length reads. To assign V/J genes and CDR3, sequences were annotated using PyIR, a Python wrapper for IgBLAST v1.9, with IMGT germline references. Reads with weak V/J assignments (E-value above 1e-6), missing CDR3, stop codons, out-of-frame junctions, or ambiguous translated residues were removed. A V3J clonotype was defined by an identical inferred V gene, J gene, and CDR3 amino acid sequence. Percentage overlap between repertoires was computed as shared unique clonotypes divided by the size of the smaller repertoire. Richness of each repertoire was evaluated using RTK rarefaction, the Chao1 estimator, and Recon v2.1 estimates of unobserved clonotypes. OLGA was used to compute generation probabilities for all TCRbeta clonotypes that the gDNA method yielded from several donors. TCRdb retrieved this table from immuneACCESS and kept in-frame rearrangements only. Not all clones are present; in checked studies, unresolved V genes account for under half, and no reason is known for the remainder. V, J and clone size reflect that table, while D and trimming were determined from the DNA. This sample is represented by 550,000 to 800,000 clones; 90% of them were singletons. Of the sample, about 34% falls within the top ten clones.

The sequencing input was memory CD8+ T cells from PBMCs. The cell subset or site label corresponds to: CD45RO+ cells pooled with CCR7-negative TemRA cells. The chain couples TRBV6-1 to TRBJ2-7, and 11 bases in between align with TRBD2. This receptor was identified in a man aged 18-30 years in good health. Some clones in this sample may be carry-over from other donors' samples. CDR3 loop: CASSEPGLAAYEQYF. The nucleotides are TGTGCCAGCAGTGAACCGGGACTAGCGGCCTACGAGCAGTACTTC.